This T cell receptor (beta chain) was identified during a study of beta chain features in type 1 diabetes. All of the isolated RNA was reverse transcribed, so expressed TCRB transcripts were sequenced. Assay: immunoSEQ multiplex PCR; the TCRdb copy retains only in-frame clones and omits some. The sample has 300,000 to 400,000 clones; approximately 10% are singletons. A few counts support this clone. The sample consisted of naive CD4+ T cells from blood. This clonotype was obtained from a woman in her thirties in good health.

CDR3 nucleotides: TGTGCCAGCAGCTTAGGGCAGTACTCCTACAATGAGCAGTTCTTC. Amino acids: CASSLGQYSYNEQFF. The chain is built from TRBV11-1 and TRBJ2-1; no firm D call. CDR1 SGHAT and CDR2 FQDESV come from the germline V gene (reference sequence). V was pared by 1 base and J by 0 bases, with 7 bases between. The CDR3 sequence is 15 residues long.